These 11 T cell receptor beta chains came from one sample sequenced in a study of regulatory T cells in long-lasting Graves disease. The time point denotes: persistent/refractory GD, antithyroid drugs over 5 years with positive TRAb. After RNA was extracted from PBMCs, the TCR library was made from it. In building TCR beta libraries, iRepertoire HTBI primers were used together with Arm-PCR of CDR3 regions. Using its own MiXCR run on the multiplex PCR reads, TCRdb lists one record per CDR3 protein. Among about half a million distinct CDR3 sequences listed, around a fifth were seen once. The specimen was peripheral blood mononuclear cells (PBMCs), collected when the disease was refractory, from a patient treated with antithyroid drugs. Source of these receptors: a female donor with Graves disease.

The chain employs TRBV10-3 and TRBJ2-2; 12 bases agree with TRBD2. CDR3 length: 16 residues. Germline V gives CDR1 ENHRY, CDR2 SYGVKD. J gave up 5 bases and V 4 bases, and 5 bases lay outside the gene matches. Written as DNA, the CDR3 is TGTGCCATCAGTGCCTCCGGGACTAGCGGGACCGGGGAGCTGTTTTTT. Encoded protein: CAISASGTSGTGELFF.

This chain joins TRBV7-8 and TRBJ2-7; either TRBD1 or TRBD2 may fit D (5 bases each). The CDR3 loop spans 17 amino acids. Germline V lookup: CDR1 SGHVS, CDR2 FQNEAQ. V lost 5 bases, J lost 2 bases, and 22 bases lay in between. CDR3 sequence: CASSPRAAETAAYEQYF. The CDR3 coding sequence is TGTGCCAGCAGCCCGAGAGCGGCCGAGACAGCCGCCTACGAGCAGTACTTC.

The gene calls are TRBV5-5 and TRBJ1-1, with D possibly being TRBD1 (5 bases). From germline, CDR1 is SGHKS and CDR2 YYEKEE (reference sequence). The CDR3 length is 16 residues. V lost 2 bases to trimming and J lost 0 bases, with 14 bases between them. The CDR3 nucleotides read TGTGCCAGCAGCTTAGTACGGGACCGCCTGAACACTGAAGCTTTCTTT. It codes for CASSLVRDRLNTEAFF.

This clonotype was detected many times. The V gene is TRBV7-2, the J gene TRBJ2-5, with TRBD1 matching 8 bases. CDR3 length: 13 residues. CDR1 is SGHTA and CDR2 is FQGNSA in the germline V gene. Trimming took 6 bases from V and 3 from J; bases not matched to a gene: 3. The CDR3 DNA reads TGTGCCAGCAGAACGACAGGGGAAGAGACCCAGTACTTC. Translation: CASRTTGEETQYF.

This clonotype showed up many times. J is TRBJ1-2 and V is TRBV10-2; TRBD1 aligns across 8 bases. The CDR3 has 15 residues. Germline CDR1 reads WSHSY; CDR2 reads SAAADI. After removal of 1 base from V and 5 bases from J, the junction contained 6 bases not matched to a gene. This CDR3 is CASSEYQDRGYGYTF. Here the CDR3 DNA reads TGCGCCAGCAGTGAGTATCAAGACAGGGGATATGGCTACACCTTC.

This clonotype was seen many times. V gene TRBV7-9 combines with J gene TRBJ1-5, with D tentatively TRBD1 (6 bases). Germline V gene data show CDR1 as SEHNR and CDR2 as FQNEAQ (reference sequence). This CDR3 has 15 amino acids. V was shortened by 0 bases and J by 5 bases, with 11 bases between the two germline ends. Here the CDR3 DNA reads TGTGCCAGCAGCTTAGCGGGGGCGCGGGATCAGCCCCAGCATTTT. It specifies CASSLAGARDQPQHF.

This clonotype was observed at least ten times. The chain has TRBV11-2 and TRBJ2-4; 7 positions agree with TRBD1. The CDR3 loop spans 14 amino acids. Germline CDR1 is SGHAT and CDR2 is FQNNGV. V shed 5 bases and J 11 bases; nucleotides not matched to a gene: 12. The CDR3 coding sequence is TGTGCCAGCAGCCCATTGAACCGGGACAGATTTCAGTACTTC. This codes for CASSPLNRDRFQYF.

This clonotype was detected many times. This chain joins TRBV29-1 and TRBJ2-7; D may be TRBD1 (5 bases). The germline V and J ends were trimmed by 4 bases and 1 base, with 17 bases remaining between them. There are 15 residues in the CDR3. Germline loops: CDR1 SQVTM, CDR2 ANQGSEA. In nucleotides, the CDR3 is TGCAGCGTTGGGCAGGGTGGGTTCGGTTCCTACGAGCAGTACTTC. This translates into CSVGQGGFGSYEQYF.

This clonotype was seen only a few times. V and J are TRBV2 and TRBJ1-2; no definite D call. The germline V and J ends were trimmed by 1 base and 4 bases, with 10 bases remaining between them. The V gene's germline CDR1 is SNHLY and CDR2 FYNNEI. CDR3 length equals 14 residues. The CDR3 spells CASSEGPLSYGYTF. CDR3 nucleotides: TGTGCCAGCAGTGAAGGGCCCTTATCCTATGGCTACACCTTC.

There are many counts of this clonotype. The chain links TRBV6-5 to TRBJ1-2, with TRBD1 matching 7 bases. The CDR3 length is 13 residues. The germline V gene encodes CDR1 MNHEY and CDR2 SVGAGI. The V and J ends lost 4 bases and 7 bases, in that order; junction bases with no gene match: 6. Written as DNA, the CDR3 is TGTGCCAGCAGTTCTAACTCAGGGGGTGGCTACACCTTC. This codes for CASSSNSGGGYTF.

V usage is TRBV20-1 and J usage is TRBJ2-5; 8 bases align to TRBD2. CDR3 length: 15 amino acids. Germline CDR1 is DFQATT and CDR2 is SNEGSKA (reference sequence). After removal of 0 bases from V and 4 bases from J, the junction contained 7 bases not matched to a gene. The CDR3 bases are TGCAGTGCTAGAGATCGGCGGGGGGCCCTAGAGACCCAGTACTTC. This gives the protein CSARDRRGALETQYF.